This T cell receptor beta chain came from a study of siplizumab effects on memory and regulatory T cells. Study-wide points: There were only a minor fraction of alloreactive clones that mapped to unstimulated subsets. With siplizumab, cumulative frequency of CD4+ memory-derived alloreactive sequences dropped significantly.

Germline V gives CDR1 MDHEN, CDR2 SYDVKM. This CDR3 spans 16 amino acids. V gave up 3 bases and J gave up 8 bases, with 22 bases separating them. As concerns this clone: Antigen unknown.

Generated by immunoSEQ multiplex PCR, the TCRdb table keeps only in-frame clones and is missing some. The sample carries about 100,000 clones, 94% recorded once. The sequencing sample was made of Tregs sorted from blood. The chain links TRBV28 to TRBJ1-2; possibly TRBD1 for D (5 bases). This receptor was obtained from a human donor in good health. This chain's CDR3 is CASSFFSGRLTSGYTF. The CDR3 DNA reads as TGTGCCAGCAGTTTTTTCTCAGGGAGGTTAACGAGCGGCTACACCTTC.